This T cell receptor beta chain comes out of a study of early T cells in non-severe SARS-CoV-2 infection. Background on the study: Sequencing input comprised bulk RNA from unsorted whole blood; chain pairing was not available. Study-wide results and limits: Matching with VDJdb favored anti-spike CD8 responses (missing private and CD4 specificities).

This clonotype was found many times. What it recognizes is unknown. Attachment of unique molecular identifiers was made to individual cDNA molecules. Using its own MiXCR run on the 5' RACE reads, TCRdb lists one record per CDR3 protein. The sample records more than 50,000 distinct CDR3 sequences, about 13% being singletons. Germline CDR1 is DFQATT and CDR2 is SNEGSKA (reference sequence). The V end lost 3 bases, the J end lost 0 bases, and 9 bases lay between the germline ends. The CDR3 sequence is 14 residues long. Specimen: whole blood, collected at baseline. The source is an adult who was a healthcare worker with PCR-confirmed SARS-CoV-2 infection or an uninfected control (not recorded which). This sequence joins TRBV20-1 and TRBJ1-5, with D maybe TRBD1 (5 bases). The CDR3 sequence: CSASRAYSNQPQHF. The CDR3, as DNA: TGCAGTGCTAGCAGGGCCTATAGCAATCAGCCCCAGCATTTT.